The source of this TCR beta chain is a study of blood T cell repertoires in COVID-19. At the level of the study: T cells, B-cell-depleted T cells, or PBMCs supplied cDNA or gDNA.

The CDR3 length is 15 residues. Trimming stripped 3 bases from V and 4 bases from J, with 13 bases between. The germline V gene has CDR1 MNHNS and CDR2 SASEGT. Authors' methods: From reference gene primer amplification, estimates of nucleated cell counts were derived. Method: immunoSEQ multiplex PCR; TCRdb's copy keeps in-frame clones and lacks some. Clonal size and the V and J genes are those of that table, whereas D and trimming came from the DNA. The profile shows about 240,000 clones, roughly nine tenths of them singletons. Notes on this clone: Other DNA sequences from this sample encode an identical CDR3 as well.

V gene TRBV6-1 combines with J gene TRBJ1-5, with D possibly matching TRBD1 (5 bases). The sequencing sample was made of peripheral blood. The source of this sequence is a man aged 55 to 69 with acute or convalescent COVID-19. CDR3 sequence: CASSEGRVGNQPQHF. As DNA, the CDR3 is TGTGCCAGCAGTGAGGGCAGGGTGGGGAATCAGCCCCAGCATTTT.